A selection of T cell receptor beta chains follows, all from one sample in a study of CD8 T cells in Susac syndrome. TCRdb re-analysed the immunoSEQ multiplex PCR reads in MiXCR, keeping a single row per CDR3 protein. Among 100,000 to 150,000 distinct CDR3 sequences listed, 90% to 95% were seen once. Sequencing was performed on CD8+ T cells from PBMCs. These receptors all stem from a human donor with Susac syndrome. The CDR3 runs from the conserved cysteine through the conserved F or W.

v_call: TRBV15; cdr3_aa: CATSRDREAGELFF
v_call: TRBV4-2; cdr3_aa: CASSPGQGTSRYGYTF
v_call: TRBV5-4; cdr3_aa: CASSFRDNYGYTF
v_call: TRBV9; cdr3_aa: CASSEPENTNTGELFF
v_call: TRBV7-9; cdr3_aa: CASSGSSWEETQYF
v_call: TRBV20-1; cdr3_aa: CSARPTHPNEQYF
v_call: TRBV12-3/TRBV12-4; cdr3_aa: CASSLVGGQPQHF
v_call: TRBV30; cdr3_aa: CAWMGFGNTEAFF
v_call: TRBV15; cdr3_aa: CATSRDWQETQYF
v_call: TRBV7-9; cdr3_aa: CASSLVRAATDTQYF
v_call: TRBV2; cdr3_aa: CASIDRRTYEQYF
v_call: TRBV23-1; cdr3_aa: CASRKREGQETQYF
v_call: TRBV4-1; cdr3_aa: CASSRTAGYEQYF
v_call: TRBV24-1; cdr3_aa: CATSPGPGSYNEQFF
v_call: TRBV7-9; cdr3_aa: CASTAQGHHNEQFF
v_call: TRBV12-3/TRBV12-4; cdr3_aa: CAIPFGGSRTDTQYF
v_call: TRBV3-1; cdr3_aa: CASSQGQGAVETQYF
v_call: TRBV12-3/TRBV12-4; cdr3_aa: CASSDTNPYEQYF
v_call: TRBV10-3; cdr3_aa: CAISVGTTQETQYF
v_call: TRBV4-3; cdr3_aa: CASSQPEANVLTF
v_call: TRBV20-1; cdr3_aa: CSASLRYEQYF
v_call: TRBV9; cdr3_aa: CASSVDSRPDPVNYGYTF
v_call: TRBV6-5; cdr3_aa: CASSYHGSYEQYF
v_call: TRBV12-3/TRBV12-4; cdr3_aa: CASGLQTYTEAFF
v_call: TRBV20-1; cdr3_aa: CSASGRPENTEAFF
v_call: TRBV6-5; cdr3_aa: CASSSLTTEHGYTF
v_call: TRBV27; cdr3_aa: CASSLGISGDTEAFF
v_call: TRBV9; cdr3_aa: CASSPRGERTYEQYF
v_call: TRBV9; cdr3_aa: CASSGSPGLAGQSYNEQFF
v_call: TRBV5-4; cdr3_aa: CASRNRGGEQFF
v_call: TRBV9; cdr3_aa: CASSALEGGGDTQYF
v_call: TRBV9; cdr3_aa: CASSVGTNTDTQYF
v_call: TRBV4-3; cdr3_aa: CASSPDRGNTGELFF
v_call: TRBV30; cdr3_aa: CAWRGSWNTEAFF
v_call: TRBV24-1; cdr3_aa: CATQGQGAEYYNEQFF
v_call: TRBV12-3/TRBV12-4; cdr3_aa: CASSLQSTNEKLFF
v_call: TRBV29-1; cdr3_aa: CSAGATGFGYTF
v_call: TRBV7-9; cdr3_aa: CASSSPDGSYEQYF
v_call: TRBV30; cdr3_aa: CAWSPPGDEQYF
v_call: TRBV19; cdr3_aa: CASSRWLEWSDEQFF
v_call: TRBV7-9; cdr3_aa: CASSPRRSTQETQYF